This T cell receptor beta chain was profiled in a study of cytomegalovirus exposure and HLA in healthy donors. Sequencing used immunoSEQ multiplex PCR; TCRdb keeps in-frame clones, though not all of them. The sample yields 220,000 or so clones, 80% to 90% seen once. There are 11 residues in the CDR3. CDR1 is SGHDN and CDR2 is FVKESK in the germline V gene. Concerning this clone itself: Its antigen is as yet unknown. The junction departs from germline at one end; a sequencing error may be responsible.

General observations from the study: Testing in vitro showed a few CMV-associated chains specific for CMV antigens. The study put 150 to 200 TCR beta chains on its list as cytomegalovirus-associated.

Input material: PBMCs. This chain uses TRBV14 with TRBJ2-7, with a weak D call TRBD2 (6 bases). The TCR comes from a woman under 30 in good health and CMV-seropositive. CDR3 residues: CASSQYMGLVF. As DNA, the CDR3 is TGTGCCAGCAGCCAGTATATGGGACTTGTGTTC.